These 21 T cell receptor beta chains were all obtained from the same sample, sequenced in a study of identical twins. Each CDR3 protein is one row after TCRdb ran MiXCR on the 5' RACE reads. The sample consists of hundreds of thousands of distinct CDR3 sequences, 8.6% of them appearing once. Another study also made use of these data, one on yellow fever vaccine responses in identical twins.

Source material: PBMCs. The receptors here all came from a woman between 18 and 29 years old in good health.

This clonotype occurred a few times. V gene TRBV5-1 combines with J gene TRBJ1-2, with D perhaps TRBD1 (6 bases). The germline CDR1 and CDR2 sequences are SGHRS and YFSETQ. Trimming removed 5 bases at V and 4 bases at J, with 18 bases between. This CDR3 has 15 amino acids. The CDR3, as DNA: TGCGCCAGCAGGGATCCCACGGGGACACCCTATGGCTACACCTTC. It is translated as CASRDPTGTPYGYTF. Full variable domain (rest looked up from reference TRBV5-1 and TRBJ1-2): KAGVTQTPRYLIKTRGQQVTLSCSPISGHRSVSWYQQTPGQGLQFLFEYFSETQRNKGNFPGRFSGRQFSNSRSEMNVSTLELGDSALYLCASRDPTGTPYGYTFGSGTRLTVV.

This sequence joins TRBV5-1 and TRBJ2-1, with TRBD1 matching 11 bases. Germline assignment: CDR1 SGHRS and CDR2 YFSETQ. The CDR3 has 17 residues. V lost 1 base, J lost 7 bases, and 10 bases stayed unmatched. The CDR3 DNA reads TGCGCCAGCAGCTTGTTCAGGGACAGGGGGGCGGGAAATGAGCAGTTCTTC. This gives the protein CASSLFRDRGAGNEQFF.

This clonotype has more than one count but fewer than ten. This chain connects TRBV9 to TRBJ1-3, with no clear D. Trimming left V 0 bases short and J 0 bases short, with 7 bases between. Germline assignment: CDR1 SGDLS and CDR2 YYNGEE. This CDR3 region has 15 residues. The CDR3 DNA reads TGTGCCAGCAGCGTAGATAGGTTCTCTGGAAACACCATATATTTT. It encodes CASSVDRFSGNTIYF. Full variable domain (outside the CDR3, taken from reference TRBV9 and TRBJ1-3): DSGVTQTPKHLITATGQRVTLRCSPRSGDLSVYWYQQSLDQGLQFLIQYYNGEERAKGNILERFSAQQFPDLHSELNLSSLELGDSALYFCASSVDRFSGNTIYFGEGSWLTVV.

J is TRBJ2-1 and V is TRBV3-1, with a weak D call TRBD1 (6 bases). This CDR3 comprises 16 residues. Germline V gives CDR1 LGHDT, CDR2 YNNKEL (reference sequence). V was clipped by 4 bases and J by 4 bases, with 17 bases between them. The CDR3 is CASSPMSGADYNEQFF. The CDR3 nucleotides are TGTGCCAGCAGCCCCATGTCAGGGGCAGATTACAATGAGCAGTTCTTC.

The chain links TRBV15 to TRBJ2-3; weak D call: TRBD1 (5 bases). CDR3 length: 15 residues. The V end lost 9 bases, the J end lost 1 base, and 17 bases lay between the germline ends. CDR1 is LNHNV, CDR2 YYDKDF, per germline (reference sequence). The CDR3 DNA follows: TGTGCCACGCCCCGCAGGGCAGGAGGCACAGATACGCAGTATTTT. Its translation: CATPRRAGGTDTQYF.

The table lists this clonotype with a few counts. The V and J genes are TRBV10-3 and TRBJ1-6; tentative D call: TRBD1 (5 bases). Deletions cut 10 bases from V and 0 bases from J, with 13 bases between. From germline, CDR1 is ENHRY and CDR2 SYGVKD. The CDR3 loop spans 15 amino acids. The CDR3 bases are TGTGCCACTCACGTGGGGGTCTCCTATAATTCACCCCTCCACTTT. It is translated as CATHVGVSYNSPLHF.

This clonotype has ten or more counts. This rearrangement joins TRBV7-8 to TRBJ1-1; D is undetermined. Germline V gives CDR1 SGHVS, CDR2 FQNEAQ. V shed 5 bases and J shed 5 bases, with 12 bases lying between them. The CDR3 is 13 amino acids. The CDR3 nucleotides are TGTGCCAGCAGCCTCAAGGTCGCGACTGAAGCTTTCTTT. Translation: CASSLKVATEAFF.

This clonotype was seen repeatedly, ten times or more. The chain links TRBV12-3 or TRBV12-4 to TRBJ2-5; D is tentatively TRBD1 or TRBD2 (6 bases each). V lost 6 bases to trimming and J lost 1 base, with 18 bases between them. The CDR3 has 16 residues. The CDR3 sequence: CASSPYHRGLQETQYF. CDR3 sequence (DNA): TGTGCCAGCAGCCCCTATCATCGGGGGCTCCAAGAGACCCAGTACTTC.

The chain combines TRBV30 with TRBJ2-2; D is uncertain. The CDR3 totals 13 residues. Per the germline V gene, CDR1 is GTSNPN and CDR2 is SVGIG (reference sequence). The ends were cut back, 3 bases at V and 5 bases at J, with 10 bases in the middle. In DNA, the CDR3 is TGTGCCTGGAGGACGTCAGAAACCGGGGAGCTGTTTTTT. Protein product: CAWRTSETGELFF.

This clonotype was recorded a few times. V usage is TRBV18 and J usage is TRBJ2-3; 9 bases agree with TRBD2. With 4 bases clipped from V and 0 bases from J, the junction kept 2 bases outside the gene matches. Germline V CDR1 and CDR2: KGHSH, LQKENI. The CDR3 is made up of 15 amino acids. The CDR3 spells CASSLAGVSTDTQYF. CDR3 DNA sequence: TGTGCCAGCTCACTAGCGGGGGTCAGCACAGATACGCAGTATTTT.

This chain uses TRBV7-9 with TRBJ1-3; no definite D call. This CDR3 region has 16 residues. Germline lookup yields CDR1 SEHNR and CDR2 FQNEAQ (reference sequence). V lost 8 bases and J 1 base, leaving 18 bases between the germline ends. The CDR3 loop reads CASHYLSLSSGNTIYF. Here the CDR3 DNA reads TGTGCCAGCCACTACTTATCCCTGAGTTCTGGAAACACCATATATTTT.

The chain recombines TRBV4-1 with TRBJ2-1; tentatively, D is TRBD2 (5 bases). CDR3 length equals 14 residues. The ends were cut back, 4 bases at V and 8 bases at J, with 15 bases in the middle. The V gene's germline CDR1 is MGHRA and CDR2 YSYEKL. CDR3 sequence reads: CASSPLSGGYEQFF. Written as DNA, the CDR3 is TGCGCCAGCAGCCCTCTAAGCGGTGGGTATGAGCAGTTCTTC.

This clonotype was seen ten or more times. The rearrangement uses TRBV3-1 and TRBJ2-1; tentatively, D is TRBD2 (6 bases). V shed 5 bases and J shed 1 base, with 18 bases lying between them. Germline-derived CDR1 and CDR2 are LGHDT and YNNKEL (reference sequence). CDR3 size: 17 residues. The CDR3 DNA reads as TGTGCCAGCAGCATCACCGGGACTTTTAGTTCCTACAATGAGCAGTTCTTC. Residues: CASSITGTFSSYNEQFF.

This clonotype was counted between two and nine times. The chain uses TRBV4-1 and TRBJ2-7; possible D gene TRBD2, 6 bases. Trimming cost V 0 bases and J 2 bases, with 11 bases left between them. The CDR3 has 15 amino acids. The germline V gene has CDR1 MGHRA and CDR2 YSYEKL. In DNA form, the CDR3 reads TGCGCCAGCAGCCAAGAACGGGACTTACCCTACGAGCAGTACTTC. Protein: CASSQERDLPYEQYF.

The CDR3 nucleotides are TGTGCCAGCAGCGTATTCAGCGGGGGGCCTTCAACAAACGGCGCCGGGGAGCTGTTTTTT. It is translated as CASSVFSGGPSTNGAGELFF. The chain has TRBV9 and TRBJ2-2; 9 nucleotides match TRBD2. Germline-derived CDR1 and CDR2 are SGDLS and YYNGEE. V shed 1 base, J shed 6 bases, and the junction held 19 bases outside the gene matches. The CDR3 totals 20 residues.

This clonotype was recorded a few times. CDR3 residues: CASSIPGTAQETQYF. The CDR3, as DNA: TGTGCCAGCAGCATACCCGGGACAGCACAAGAGACCCAGTACTTC. This chain uses TRBV3-1 with TRBJ2-5; 7 nucleotides line up with TRBD1. CDR1 is LGHDT, CDR2 YNNKEL, per germline (reference sequence). The CDR3 is 15 residues long. With V trimmed by 5 bases and J by 2 bases, 8 bases remained unmatched.

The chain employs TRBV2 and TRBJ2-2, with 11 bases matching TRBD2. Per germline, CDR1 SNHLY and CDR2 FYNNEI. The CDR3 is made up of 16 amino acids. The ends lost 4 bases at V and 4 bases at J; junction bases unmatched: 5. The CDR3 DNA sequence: TGTGCCAGCAGTGGACTAGCGGGGTCCATCACCGGGGAGCTGTTTTTT. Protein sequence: CASSGLAGSITGELFF.

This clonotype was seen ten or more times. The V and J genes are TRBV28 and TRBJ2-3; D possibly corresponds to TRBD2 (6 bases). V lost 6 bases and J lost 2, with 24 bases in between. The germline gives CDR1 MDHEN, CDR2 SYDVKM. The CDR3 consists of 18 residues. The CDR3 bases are TGTGCCAGCAGCAAAACTAACTGGGACTCGCACGTCACAGATACGCAGTATTTT. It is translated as CASSKTNWDSHVTDTQYF.

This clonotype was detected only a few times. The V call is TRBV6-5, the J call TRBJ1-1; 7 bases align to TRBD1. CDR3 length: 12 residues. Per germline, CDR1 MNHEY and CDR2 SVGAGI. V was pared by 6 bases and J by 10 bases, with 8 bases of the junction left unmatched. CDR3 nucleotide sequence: TGTGCCAGCAGGGGCGACAGGGACTTAGCTTTCTTT. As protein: CASRGDRDLAFF.

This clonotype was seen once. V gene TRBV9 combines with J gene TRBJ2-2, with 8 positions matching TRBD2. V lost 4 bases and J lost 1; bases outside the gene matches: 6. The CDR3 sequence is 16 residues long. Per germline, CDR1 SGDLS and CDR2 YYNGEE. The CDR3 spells CASSRFAGGNTGELFF. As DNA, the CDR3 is TGTGCCAGCAGCCGCTTTGCGGGAGGGAACACCGGGGAGCTGTTTTTT.

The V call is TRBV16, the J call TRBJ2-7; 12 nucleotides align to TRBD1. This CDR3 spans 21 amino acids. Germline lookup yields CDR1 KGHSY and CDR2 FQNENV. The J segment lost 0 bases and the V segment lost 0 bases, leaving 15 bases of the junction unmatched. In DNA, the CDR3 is TGTGCCAGCAGCCAATCACCGCCGGGACAGGGGGCCTCACCCTCCTCCTACGAGCAGTACTTC. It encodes CASSQSPPGQGASPSSYEQYF.